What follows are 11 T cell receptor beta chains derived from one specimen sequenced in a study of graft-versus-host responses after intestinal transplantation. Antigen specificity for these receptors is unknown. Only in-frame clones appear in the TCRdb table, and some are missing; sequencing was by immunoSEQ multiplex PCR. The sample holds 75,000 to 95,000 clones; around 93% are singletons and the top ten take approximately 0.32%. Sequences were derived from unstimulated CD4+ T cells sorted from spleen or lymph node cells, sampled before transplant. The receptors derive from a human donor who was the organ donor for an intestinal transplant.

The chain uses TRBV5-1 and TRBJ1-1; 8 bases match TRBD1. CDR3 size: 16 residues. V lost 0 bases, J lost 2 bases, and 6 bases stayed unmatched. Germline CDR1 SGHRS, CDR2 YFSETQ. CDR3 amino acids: CASSLGQGARNTEAFF. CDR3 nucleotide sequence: TGCGCCAGCAGCTTGGGGCAGGGGGCGCGTAACACTGAAGCTTTCTTT.

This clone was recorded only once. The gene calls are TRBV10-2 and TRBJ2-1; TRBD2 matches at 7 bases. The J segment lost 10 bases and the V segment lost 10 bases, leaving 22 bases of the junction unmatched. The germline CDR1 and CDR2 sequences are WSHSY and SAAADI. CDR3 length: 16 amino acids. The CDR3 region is CATHPRGSGSSMEQFF. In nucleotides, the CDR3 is TGCGCCACCCACCCGCGGGGTAGCGGGTCCTCCATGGAGCAGTTCTTC.

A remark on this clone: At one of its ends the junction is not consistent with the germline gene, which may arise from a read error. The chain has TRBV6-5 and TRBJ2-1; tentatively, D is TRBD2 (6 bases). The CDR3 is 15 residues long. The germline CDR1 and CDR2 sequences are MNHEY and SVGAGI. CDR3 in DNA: TGTGCCAGCAGCTCCGGGGGTCGCTCCTACAATGAGCGGTTCTTC. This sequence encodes CASSSGGRSYNERFF.

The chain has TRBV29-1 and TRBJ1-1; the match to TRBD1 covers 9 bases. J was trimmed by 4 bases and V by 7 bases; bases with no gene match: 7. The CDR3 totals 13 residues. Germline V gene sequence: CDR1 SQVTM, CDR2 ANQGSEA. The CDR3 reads CSASGQGRTEAFF. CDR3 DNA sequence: TGCAGCGCCTCGGGACAGGGCCGCACTGAAGCTTTCTTT.

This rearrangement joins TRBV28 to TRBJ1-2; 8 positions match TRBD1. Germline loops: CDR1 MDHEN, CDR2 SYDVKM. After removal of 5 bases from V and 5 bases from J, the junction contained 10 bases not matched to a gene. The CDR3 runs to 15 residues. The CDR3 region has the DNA TGTGCCAGCAGTCCCCATCAAGACAGGGGATATGGCTACACCTTC. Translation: CASSPHQDRGYGYTF.

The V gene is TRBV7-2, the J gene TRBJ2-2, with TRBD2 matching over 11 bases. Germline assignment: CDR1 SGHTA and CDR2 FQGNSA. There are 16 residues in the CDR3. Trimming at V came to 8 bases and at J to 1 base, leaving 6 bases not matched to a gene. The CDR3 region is CASPRLAGQNTGELFF. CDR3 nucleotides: TGTGCCAGCCCGCGACTAGCGGGGCAGAACACCGGGGAGCTGTTTTTT.

This CDR3 reads CASRTTFYGYTF. Here the CDR3 DNA reads TGTGCCAGCAGGACTACCTTTTATGGCTACACCTTC. The chain carries TRBV6-5 and TRBJ1-2; D remains unclear. CDR3 size: 12 residues. Germline-derived CDR1 and CDR2 are MNHEY and SVGAGI. Trimming took off 6 bases at V and 5 bases at J, with 10 bases between the two ends.

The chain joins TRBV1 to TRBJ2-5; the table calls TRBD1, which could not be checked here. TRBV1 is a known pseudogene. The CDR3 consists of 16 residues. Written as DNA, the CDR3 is TGCACCAGCAGCCCCCAGGGGCGGCCTCAGCAAGAGACCCAGTACTTC. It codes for CTSSPQGRPQQETQYF.

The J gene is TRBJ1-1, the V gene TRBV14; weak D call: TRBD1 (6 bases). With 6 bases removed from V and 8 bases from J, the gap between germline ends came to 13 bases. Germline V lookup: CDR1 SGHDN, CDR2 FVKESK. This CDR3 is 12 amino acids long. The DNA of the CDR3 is TGTGCCAGCAGTCCGGGACACGGGGAAGCTTTCTTT. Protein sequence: CASSPGHGEAFF.

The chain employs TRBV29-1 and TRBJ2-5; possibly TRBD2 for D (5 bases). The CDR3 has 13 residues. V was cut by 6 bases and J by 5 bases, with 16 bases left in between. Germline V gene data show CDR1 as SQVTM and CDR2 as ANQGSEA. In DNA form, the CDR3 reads TGCAGCGTGGACGGACTCCCCTCCGAGACCCAGTACTTC. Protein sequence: CSVDGLPSETQYF.

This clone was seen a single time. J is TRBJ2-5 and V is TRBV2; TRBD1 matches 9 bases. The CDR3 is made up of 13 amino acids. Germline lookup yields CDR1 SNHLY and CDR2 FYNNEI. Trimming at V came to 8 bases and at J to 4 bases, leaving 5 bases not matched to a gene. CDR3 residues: CASQRGQGETQYF. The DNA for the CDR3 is TGTGCCAGCCAACGGGGACAGGGAGAGACCCAGTACTTC.